The next 26 T cell receptor beta chains were all read from a single sample in a study of cytomegalovirus exposure and HLA in healthy donors. 60 Vbeta and 13 Jbeta primers were used in PCR. Libraries were prepared by immunoSEQ multiplex PCR; TCRdb keeps only in-frame clonotypes and omits some of them. The sample consists of about 150,000 clones, around a tenth of them appearing once. The specimen was PBMCs. These receptors were taken from a male donor in good health and CMV-seronegative.

The genes are TRBV20-1 and TRBJ2-7; D is uncertain. This CDR3 has 11 residues. V was cut by 3 bases and J by 6 bases, with 9 bases left in between. Germline values: CDR1 DFQATT, CDR2 SNEGSKA (reference sequence). CDR3 sequence: CSARSMAEQYF. In DNA form, the CDR3 reads TGCAGTGCTAGGTCCATGGCCGAGCAGTACTTC.

This clone was recorded a few times. CDR3 sequence: CASSFRGTDTQYF. The CDR3 nucleotides read TGCGCCAGCAGCTTCCGGGGGACAGATACGCAGTATTTT. V and J are TRBV4-1 and TRBJ2-3; a weak D match, TRBD2 (6 bases). Germline CDR1 MGHRA, CDR2 YSYEKL. The ends were cut back, 5 bases at V and 3 bases at J, with 9 bases in the middle. This CDR3 contains 13 residues.

The chain is built from TRBV10-3 and TRBJ2-7, with 7 bases matching TRBD1. This CDR3 is 18 amino acids long. V lost 0 bases to trimming and J lost 1 base; unmatched junction nucleotides: 12. Germline CDR1 and CDR2: ENHRY and SYGVKD. The CDR3 bases are TGTGCCATCAGTGAGTCGGGTCAGTACAGGGGCTTGTCCTACGAGCAGTACTTC. Protein product: CAISESGQYRGLSYEQYF.

The chain is built from TRBV29-1 and TRBJ1-2; TRBD1 is a possible D gene (5 bases). Germline values: CDR1 SQVTM, CDR2 ANQGSEA. This CDR3 spans 13 amino acids. Trimming removed 2 bases from V and 7 bases from J, with 14 bases in between. CDR3 region: CSVETGLATGYTF. CDR3 bases: TGCAGCGTTGAAACAGGCTTAGCTACTGGCTACACCTTC.

The rearrangement joins TRBV6-6 to TRBJ2-1; D unresolved. V shed 5 bases and J shed 3 bases, with 14 bases lying between them. The length of the CDR3 is 15 residues. The germline V gene encodes CDR1 MNHNY and CDR2 SVGAGI (reference sequence). The CDR3 nucleotides read TGTGCCAGCAGTCTAGGTACCGCCCGCTACAATGAGCAGTTCTTC. Translation: CASSLGTARYNEQFF.

The rearrangement uses TRBV2 and TRBJ1-5, with 8 bases that match TRBD1. This CDR3 is built from 14 residues. Germline CDR1 is SNHLY and CDR2 is FYNNEI. Losses at the gene ends were 6 bases for V and 1 base for J; bases not matched to a gene: 2. The CDR3 protein is CASSNRGSNQPQHF. The DNA of the CDR3 is TGTGCCAGCAGCAACAGGGGGAGCAATCAGCCCCAGCATTTT. The whole variable domain, filled in from reference TRBV2 and TRBJ1-5, reads EPEVTQTPSHQVTQMGQEVILRCVPISNHLYFYWYRQILGQKVEFLVSFYNNEISEKSEIFDDQFSVERPDGSNFTLKIRSTKLEDSAMYFCASSNRGSNQPQHFGDGTRLSIL.

V usage is TRBV2 and J usage is TRBJ2-5; D possibly corresponds to TRBD1 (5 bases). V was cut by 10 bases and J by 5 bases, with 17 bases left in between. The V gene's germline CDR1 is SNHLY and CDR2 FYNNEI. The CDR3 sequence is 13 residues long. The CDR3 is CATHRQNRETQYF. CDR3 DNA: TGTGCCACACATAGACAGAATAGGGAGACCCAGTACTTC.

This clone was recorded a few times. The V call is TRBV18, the J call TRBJ1-1; 9 nucleotides align to TRBD1. V shed 3 bases, J shed 4 bases, and the junction held 9 bases outside the gene matches. The CDR3 totals 16 residues. Germline V gives CDR1 KGHSH, CDR2 LQKENI. CDR3 sequence: CASSPRSQGAFTEAFF. The CDR3 DNA reads as TGTGCCAGCTCACCTCGCTCACAGGGGGCATTCACTGAAGCTTTCTTT.

Only a few counts were recorded for this clone. The V call is TRBV5-6, the J call TRBJ1-5; D is uncertain. V lost 4 bases, J lost 3 bases, and 14 bases lay in between. This CDR3 contains 15 residues. The germline CDR1 and CDR2 sequences are SGHDT and YYEEEE. The CDR3 is CASSTGMAVNQPQHF. The CDR3 DNA sequence: TGTGCCAGCAGCACGGGAATGGCGGTCAATCAGCCCCAGCATTTT.

The chain uses TRBV18 and TRBJ1-5, with D uncertain. Germline V gene sequence: CDR1 KGHSH, CDR2 LQKENI. This CDR3 is built from 14 residues. Trimming removed 2 bases at V and 6 bases at J, with 11 bases between. The CDR3 DNA follows: TGTGCCAGCTCACCAGGGGAAACTAGTCAGCCCCAGCATTTT. It codes for CASSPGETSQPQHF.

This clone occurred a few times. The rearrangement joins TRBV29-1 to TRBJ2-2; 8 bases map to TRBD1. Looked up from germline, CDR1 is SQVTM and CDR2 is ANQGSEA. This CDR3 comprises 17 residues. V dropped 1 base and J dropped 6; count of bases not matched to a gene: 13. CDR3 sequence reads: CSVEALSQGEGAGELFF. The DNA for the CDR3 is TGCAGCGTTGAAGCGCTCTCACAGGGGGAAGGGGCCGGGGAGCTGTTTTTT.

The chain is built from TRBV28 and TRBJ2-3; the match to TRBD1 covers 8 bases. Per the germline V gene, CDR1 is MDHEN and CDR2 is SYDVKM. The CDR3 covers 13 residues. V was clipped by 10 bases and J by 2 bases; unmatched bases: 5. The CDR3 region is CATTGGFTDTQYF. CDR3 coding DNA: TGTGCCACCACAGGGGGGTTCACAGATACGCAGTATTTT.

The CDR3 DNA follows: TGCGCCAGCAGCCATCCCCGACAGGGATCAAACACCGGGGAGCTGTTTTTT. Its translation is CASSHPRQGSNTGELFF. The chain combines TRBV4-1 with TRBJ2-2; 7 bases match TRBD1. Losses at the gene ends were 3 bases for V and 2 bases for J; bases not matched to a gene: 9. Germline CDR1 is MGHRA and CDR2 is YSYEKL. This CDR3 contains 17 residues.

The V call is TRBV5-1, the J call TRBJ2-2, with TRBD1 matching 7 bases. Germline CDR1 and CDR2: SGHRS and YFSETQ. The junction had 3 bases not matched to a gene; V was cut back by 3 bases and J by 4 bases. The CDR3 is 14 amino acids. This CDR3 reads CASSSGQSTGELFF. The DNA for the CDR3 is TGCGCCAGCAGCTCGGGACAGTCCACCGGGGAGCTGTTTTTT.

The rearrangement uses TRBV11-2 and TRBJ2-1; D is ambiguous. The V end lost 6 bases, the J end lost 5 bases, and 11 bases lay between the germline ends. This CDR3 contains 13 residues. Germline CDR1 is SGHAT and CDR2 is FQNNGV. CDR3 DNA: TGTGCCAGCAGTTCACTCAGGAACAATGAGCAGTTCTTC. Protein sequence: CASSSLRNNEQFF.

This clone was seen a handful of times. The gene calls are TRBV5-1 and TRBJ1-1; 7 bases match TRBD1. The CDR3 contains 13 residues. V gave up 7 bases and J gave up 5 bases; unmatched junction bases: 8. The germline V gene has CDR1 SGHRS and CDR2 YFSETQ. The CDR3 nucleotides read TGCGCCAGCCGTCTTCCCAGGGGGACTGAAGCTTTCTTT. Translation gives CASRLPRGTEAFF.

This clone was seen a handful of times. V gene TRBV15 combines with J gene TRBJ2-3; 9 nucleotides agree with TRBD2. The CDR3 is made up of 20 amino acids. Germline V gene sequence: CDR1 LNHNV, CDR2 YYDKDF (reference sequence). V was clipped by 1 base and J by 3 bases; unmatched bases: 17. The CDR3 bases are TGTGCCACCAGCAGAGGGGTCGGTGGGTTAGCGGGAGTAGAAACAGATACGCAGTATTTT. It translates to CATSRGVGGLAGVETDTQYF.

This chain links TRBV2 with TRBJ1-1; 10 bases fit TRBD1. The V gene end was trimmed by 5 bases and the J gene end by 6 bases; junction bases not matched to a gene: 3. Germline V CDR1 and CDR2: SNHLY, FYNNEI. The CDR3 length is 13 residues. CDR3 residues: CASSRQGAAEAFF. The DNA for the CDR3 is TGTGCCAGCAGTAGACAGGGGGCCGCTGAAGCTTTCTTT.

The chain employs TRBV4-1 and TRBJ2-2; D is perhaps TRBD2 (5 bases). Trimming removed 4 bases from V and 0 bases from J, with 12 bases in between. The CDR3 covers 16 residues. Germline CDR1 reads MGHRA; CDR2 reads YSYEKL. CDR3 in DNA: TGCGCCAGCAGCCCTGCAAGCGGCGCGAACACCGGGGAGCTGTTTTTT. Translating it yields CASSPASGANTGELFF.

This clone came up a few times. The chain combines TRBV28 with TRBJ1-1; 7 nucleotides agree with TRBD1. Trimming took 6 bases from V and 7 from J; bases not matched to a gene: 5. This CDR3 is built from 12 residues. Germline V gene lookup returns CDR1 MDHEN and CDR2 SYDVKM. The CDR3 coding sequence is TGTGCCAGCAGACCCGGGACAGTTGAAGCTTTCTTT. It is translated as CASRPGTVEAFF.

This clone occurred a few times. The chain joins TRBV2 to TRBJ1-5; D remains unclear. This CDR3 has 13 amino acids. Trimming shortened V by 8 bases and J by 0 bases, and 8 bases separated the two germline ends. Per the germline V gene, CDR1 is SNHLY and CDR2 is FYNNEI. CDR3 bases: TGTGCCAGCGAGGCGGGTAGCAATCAGCCCCAGCATTTT. Encoded protein: CASEAGSNQPQHF.

The V call is TRBV2, the J call TRBJ2-2; D may be TRBD2 (5 bases). Germline CDR1 and CDR2: SNHLY and FYNNEI. CDR3 size: 15 residues. V was clipped by 7 bases and J by 6 bases, with 18 bases between them. The CDR3 nucleotides are TGTGCCAGCAAATCCCGGGCCCTGAGGGCCGGGGAGCTGTTTTTT. Encoded protein: CASKSRALRAGELFF.

The chain joins TRBV29-1 to TRBJ1-1; tentative D call: TRBD1 (5 bases). Trimming stripped 2 bases from V and 4 bases from J, with 14 bases between. Germline CDR1 reads SQVTM; CDR2 reads ANQGSEA. The CDR3 covers 14 residues. CDR3 bases: TGCAGCGTTGAACTGCGCCAGGGCACCACTGAAGCTTTCTTT. Translation: CSVELRQGTTEAFF.

The V gene is TRBV10-3, the J gene TRBJ2-5; the match to TRBD2 covers 10 bases. The J call may be in error: the DNA end matches TRBJ2-7 better. In germline, CDR1 is ENHRY, CDR2 SYGVKD. This CDR3 comprises 13 residues. The CDR3 bases are TGTGCCGCCACTAGCGGGGACACCTACGAGCAGTACTTC. Residues: CAATSGDTYEQYF.

The chain carries TRBV29-1 and TRBJ1-1; maybe TRBD1 (6 bases). This CDR3 has 13 amino acids. CDR1 SQVTM and CDR2 ANQGSEA come from the germline V gene. V shed 3 bases and J shed 6 bases, with 14 bases lying between them. For the CDR3, the DNA is TGCAGCGTTGAGGGGGGGGCGGCCCCTGAAGCTTTCTTT. This sequence encodes CSVEGGAAPEAFF.

The chain employs TRBV19 and TRBJ2-7; TRBD1 matches at 7 bases. CDR1 is LNHDA, CDR2 SQIVND, per germline (reference sequence). Trimming cost V 6 bases and J 6 bases; bases outside gene matches: 11. This CDR3 is built from 14 residues. The CDR3 loop is CASRMDRDRAEQYF. CDR3 bases: TGTGCCAGTAGGATGGACCGGGACAGAGCCGAGCAGTACTTC.